The 24 T cell receptor beta chains below all came from one sample that was sequenced in a study of immune characterization of retroperitoneal liposarcoma. Via MiXCR, TCRdb re-called the PCR reads, giving one row per CDR3 protein. Of 7,000 to 10,000 distinct CDR3 sequences in the sample, about 41% are singletons; the top ten hold 15%. The sequenced sample was tumor tissue. All receptors come from a male donor with retroperitoneal liposarcoma.

By frequency in the sample, this clonotype is medium-sized. The chain has TRBV7-2 and TRBJ2-1, with D uncertain. With the DNA end fitting TRBJ2-7 better, the J assignment may be wrong. Germline lookup yields CDR1 SGHTA and CDR2 FQGNSA. This CDR3 has 14 amino acids. The chain's CDR3 is CASSPTGQNYEQYF. In nucleotides, the CDR3 is TGTGCCAGCAGCCCGACGGGTCAAAACTACGAGCAGTACTTC.

The chain links TRBV12-3 or TRBV12-4 to TRBJ2-1; no definite D call. The CDR3 totals 14 residues. V lost 6 bases, J lost 5 bases, and 14 bases lay in between. The CDR3: CASSRLGRNNEQFF. The CDR3 region has the DNA TGTGCCAGCAGCCGTCTCGGACGGAACAATGAGCAGTTCTTC.

The chain couples TRBV6-1 to TRBJ2-1; 11 bases are a match to TRBD2. V trimming: 0 bases; J trimming: 0 bases; junction bases outside the gene matches: 7. Germline CDR1 MNHNS, CDR2 SASEGT. CDR3 length equals 19 residues. The CDR3 loop reads CASSEAGLAGGGSYNEQFF. CDR3 nucleotide sequence: TGTGCCAGCAGTGAAGCGGGGCTAGCGGGAGGTGGCTCCTACAATGAGCAGTTCTTC.

This clonotype was counted between two and nine times. V is TRBV28 and J is TRBJ2-1; TRBD2 matches 11 bases. V dropped 6 bases and J dropped 10; count of bases not matched to a gene: 11. Germline V gives CDR1 MDHEN, CDR2 SYDVKM. This CDR3 spans 15 amino acids. The CDR3 DNA is TGTGCCAGCAGCTCCGCGGGACTAGCGGTCTACGAGCAGTTCTTC. It encodes CASSSAGLAVYEQFF.

Turning to this clonotype: With a much larger clone just one base away, this may be a read error. The V and J genes are TRBV7-6 and TRBJ2-4; D may correspond to TRBD1 or TRBD2 (6 bases each). The DNA end is a closer match to TRBJ2-5, so the J assignment may be wrong. Germline V gene data show CDR1 as SGHVS and CDR2 as FNYEAQ. The CDR3 length is 15 residues. The CDR3 region is CASSLISGGGVTQYF. The CDR3, as DNA: TGTGCCAGCAGCTTAATTTCCGGGGGCGGGGTGACCCAGTACTTC.

The V gene is TRBV7-6, the J gene TRBJ2-7; unclear D gene. The CDR3 has 15 residues. Between the trimmed V and J ends, which lost 2 bases and 7 bases, there was a span of 18 bases. Germline values: CDR1 SGHVS, CDR2 FNYEAQ. CDR3 sequence reads: CASSLSPDVYNEQYF. The DNA for the CDR3 is TGTGCCAGCAGCTTATCGCCTGACGTCTACAATGAGCAGTACTTC. The full variable domain, rest sourced from reference TRBV7-6 and TRBJ2-7, is GAGVSQSPRYKVTKRGQDVALRCDPISGHVSLYWYRQALGQGPEFLTYFNYEAQQDKSGLPNDRFSAERPEGSISTLTIQRTEQRDSAMYRCASSLSPDVYNEQYFGPGTRLTVT.

The chain has TRBV6-1 and TRBJ1-2, with D unresolved. V was clipped by 5 bases and J by 0 bases, with 13 bases between them. This CDR3 has 15 amino acids. CDR1 MNHNS and CDR2 SASEGT come from the germline V gene. CDR3 region: CASSLNVGANYGYTF. CDR3 DNA: TGTGCCAGCAGTCTAAACGTAGGAGCTAACTATGGCTACACCTTC.

The V gene is TRBV6-9, the J gene TRBJ2-5; D is unclear. The CDR3 is 11 amino acids. CDR1 is MNHGY, CDR2 SVAAGI, per germline. V lost 4 bases, J lost 11 bases, and 11 bases lay in between. CDR3 region: CASSSVGNQYF. The CDR3 DNA is TGTGCCAGCAGTTCGGTCGGAAATCAGTACTTC.

The rearrangement links TRBV11-1 to TRBJ2-2; 11 nucleotides line up with TRBD1. The CDR3 sequence is 16 residues long. From germline, CDR1 is SGHAT and CDR2 FQDESV (reference sequence). V was clipped by 6 bases and J by 6 bases; unmatched bases: 9. Here the CDR3 reads CASSRGQGAFAGELFF. Here the CDR3 DNA reads TGTGCCAGCAGTCGAGGACAGGGGGCGTTCGCCGGGGAGCTGTTTTTT.

Judged by abundance, this clonotype is medium-sized (0.01 to 0.1%). This chain joins TRBV6-1 and TRBJ2-3, with D unresolved. The ends were cut back, 6 bases at V and 6 bases at J, with 7 bases in the middle. This CDR3 comprises 11 residues. Germline V gene data show CDR1 as MNHNS and CDR2 as SASEGT. The chain's CDR3 is CASRRSDTQYF. CDR3 nucleotides: TGTGCCAGCAGGAGGAGTGATACGCAGTATTTT.

This chain uses TRBV6-1 with TRBJ2-5; a weak D match, TRBD2 (6 bases). The J call may be in error: the DNA end matches TRBJ2-7 better. The length of the CDR3 is 16 residues. The germline V gene has CDR1 MNHNS and CDR2 SASEGT. The CDR3 protein is CASSEEGTFNSYEQYF. The CDR3, as DNA: TGTGCCAGCAGTGAAGAGGGGACTTTCAACTCCTACGAGCAGTACTTC.

CDR3 bases: TGTGCCAGCAGTAAAGCGGGAGGGGGATGGGCCAAAAACATTCAGTACTTC. It codes for CASSKAGGGWAKNIQYF. This chain joins TRBV27 and TRBJ2-4; 10 bases are shared with TRBD2. Germline loops: CDR1 MNHEY, CDR2 SMNVEV (reference sequence). Trimming removed 5 bases from V and 1 base from J; junction bases left unmatched: 8. This CDR3 is built from 17 residues.

V gene TRBV6-1 combines with J gene TRBJ1-1; D possibly corresponds to TRBD1 (6 bases). Germline loops: CDR1 MNHNS, CDR2 SASEGT. The V gene lost 0 bases and the J gene lost 4 bases, with 12 bases spanning the gap. CDR3 size: 15 residues. The CDR3, as DNA: TGTGCCAGCAGTGAAGCGGCGGCAGGGGCCACTGAAGCTTTCTTT. Its protein product is CASSEAAAGATEAFF.

The chain carries TRBV6-4 and TRBJ1-2; D unresolved. Trimming removed 8 bases at V and 4 bases at J, with 11 bases between. The length of the CDR3 is 12 residues. Germline V gene lookup returns CDR1 MRHNA and CDR2 SNTAGT. The CDR3 sequence: CASFRTPYGYTF. The CDR3 DNA follows: TGTGCCAGCTTCCGGACCCCCTATGGCTACACCTTC.

This clonotype was recorded a few times. In DNA, the CDR3 is TGTGCCAGCAGTGGAGGCGTCACAGATACGCAGTATTTT. Translated, it gives CASSGGVTDTQYF. V and J are TRBV6-1 and TRBJ2-3; D is unclear. V was pared by 4 bases and J by 2 bases, with 7 bases between. This CDR3 has 13 residues. Germline-derived CDR1 and CDR2 are MNHNS and SASEGT.

CDR3 coding DNA: TGTGCCAGCAGCTTTTATCTAGCGGGAGATGTAGACTCCTACGAGCAGTTCTTC. This translates into CASSFYLAGDVDSYEQFF. The V call is TRBV7-2, the J call TRBJ2-1; the match to TRBD2 covers 10 bases. The V segment lost 3 bases and the J segment 10 bases; nucleotides outside the gene matches: 18. This CDR3 contains 18 residues. The germline V gene encodes CDR1 SGHTA and CDR2 FQGNSA.

This clonotype qualifies as medium-sized. The J gene is TRBJ2-1, the V gene TRBV6-1, with D possibly TRBD1 on 6 matching bases. The J call is uncertain, as TRBJ2-7 better fits the DNA end. The germline gives CDR1 MNHNS, CDR2 SASEGT. The CDR3 extends over 13 amino acids. This CDR3 is CASSSTGPYEQYF. The CDR3, as DNA: TGTGCCAGCAGTTCGACAGGACCCTACGAGCAGTACTTC.

V and J are TRBV27 and TRBJ2-1; D ambiguous. V was cut by 5 bases and J by 3 bases, with 8 bases left in between. Germline loops: CDR1 MNHEY, CDR2 SMNVEV (reference sequence). CDR3 length equals 13 residues. The CDR3 spells CASSASSYNEQFF. The CDR3 DNA reads TGTGCCAGCAGTGCGTCCAGCTACAATGAGCAGTTCTTC.

DNA of the CDR3: TGTGCCATAACACAGGGTGCGAACACCGGGGAGCTGTTTTTT. Its protein product is CAITQGANTGELFF. The chain links TRBV10-3 to TRBJ2-2, with TRBD1 as a possible D gene (6 bases). The V and J ends lost 9 bases and 0 bases respectively, with 11 bases between them. The CDR3 has 14 residues. In germline, CDR1 is ENHRY, CDR2 SYGVKD.

This clonotype has more than one count but fewer than ten. This chain links TRBV6-1 with TRBJ2-3, with unresolved D. Germline V lookup: CDR1 MNHNS, CDR2 SASEGT. Trimming removed 6 bases at V and 6 bases at J, with 13 bases between. There are 13 residues in the CDR3. The CDR3 loop is CASRAVSFDTQYF. The CDR3 coding sequence is TGTGCCAGCAGGGCGGTTAGTTTTGATACGCAGTATTTT.

The chain has TRBV6-5 and TRBJ1-2; 7 positions agree with TRBD1. CDR1 and CDR2 from the germline V gene are MNHEY and SVGAGI. There are 13 residues in the CDR3. V shed 6 bases, J shed 7 bases, and the junction held 8 bases outside the gene matches. CDR3: CASRDRRRSGYTF. The CDR3 bases are TGTGCCAGCAGGGACAGGAGAAGGTCTGGCTACACCTTC.

This rearrangement joins TRBV6-1 to TRBJ2-5; the match to TRBD2 covers 12 bases. The CDR3 extends over 14 amino acids. The germline V gene encodes CDR1 MNHNS and CDR2 SASEGT. Losses at the gene ends were 2 bases for V and 7 bases for J; bases not matched to a gene: 2. In DNA form, the CDR3 reads TGTGCCAGCAGTGAACAACTAGCGGGAGGGACCCAGTACTTC. It specifies CASSEQLAGGTQYF.

The genes are TRBV11-2 and TRBJ2-5; 12 nucleotides match TRBD2. With V trimmed by 5 bases and J by 4 bases, 8 bases remained unmatched. Per the germline V gene, CDR1 is SGHAT and CDR2 is FQNNGV. The CDR3 is made up of 16 amino acids. CDR3 coding DNA: TGTGCCAGCAGCACCCTAGCGGGAGGGCCGGGAGAGACCCAGTACTTC. It encodes CASSTLAGGPGETQYF.

The CDR3 sequence: CASSPQGPGANVLTF. The CDR3 DNA reads TGTGCCAGCAGTCCTCAGGGGCCCGGGGCCAACGTCCTGACTTTC. This chain connects TRBV6-1 to TRBJ2-6, with a tentative D call TRBD1 (6 bases). The CDR3 length is 15 residues. Trimming took off 5 bases at V and 4 bases at J, with 12 bases between the two ends. Germline V gives CDR1 MNHNS, CDR2 SASEGT.